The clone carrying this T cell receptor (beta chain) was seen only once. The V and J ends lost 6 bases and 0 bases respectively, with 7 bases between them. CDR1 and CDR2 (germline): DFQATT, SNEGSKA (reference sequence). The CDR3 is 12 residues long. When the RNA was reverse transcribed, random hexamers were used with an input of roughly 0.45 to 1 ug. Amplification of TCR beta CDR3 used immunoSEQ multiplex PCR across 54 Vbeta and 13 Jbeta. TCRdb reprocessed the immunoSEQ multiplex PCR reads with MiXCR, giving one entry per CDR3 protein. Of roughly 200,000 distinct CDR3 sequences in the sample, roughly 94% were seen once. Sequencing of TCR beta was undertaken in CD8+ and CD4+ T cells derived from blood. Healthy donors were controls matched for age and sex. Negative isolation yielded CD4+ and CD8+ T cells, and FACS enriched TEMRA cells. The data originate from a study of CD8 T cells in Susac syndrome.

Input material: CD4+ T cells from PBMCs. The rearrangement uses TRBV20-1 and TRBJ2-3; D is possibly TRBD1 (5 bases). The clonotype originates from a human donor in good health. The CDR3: CSAGDSTDTQYF. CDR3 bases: TGCAGTGCAGGGGATAGCACAGATACGCAGTATTTT.